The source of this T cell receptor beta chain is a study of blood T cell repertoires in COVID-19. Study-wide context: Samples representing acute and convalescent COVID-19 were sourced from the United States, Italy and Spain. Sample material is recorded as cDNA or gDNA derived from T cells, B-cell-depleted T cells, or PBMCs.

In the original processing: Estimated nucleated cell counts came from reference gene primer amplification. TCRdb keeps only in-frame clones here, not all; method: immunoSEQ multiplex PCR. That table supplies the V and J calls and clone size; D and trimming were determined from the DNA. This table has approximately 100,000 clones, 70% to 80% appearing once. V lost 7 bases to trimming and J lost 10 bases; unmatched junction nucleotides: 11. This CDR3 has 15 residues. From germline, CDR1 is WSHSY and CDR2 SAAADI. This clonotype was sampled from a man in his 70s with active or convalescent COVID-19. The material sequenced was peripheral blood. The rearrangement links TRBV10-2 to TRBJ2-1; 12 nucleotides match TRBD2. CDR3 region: CASTLAASGGGEQFF. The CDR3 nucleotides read TGCGCCAGCACCCTGGCGGCTAGCGGGGGGGGAGAGCAGTTCTTC.